Shown below are 27 T cell receptor beta chains from a single sample sequenced in a study of PD-1 blockade in classical Hodgkin lymphoma. TCRdb's copy holds only in-frame clones and misses some; the assay was immunoSEQ multiplex PCR. The data hold tens of thousands of clones, with approximately 90% observed a single time. In every patient, relapse followed autologous stem cell transplantation, while exposure to brentuximab vedotin differed. The starting material was peripheral blood mononuclear cells (PBMCs), obtained at baseline. These receptors all stem from a human donor with classical Hodgkin lymphoma.

This clone was observed once. For the CDR3, the DNA is TGTGCCAGCAGCCATAGCGGGGGGCTTTCCGGGGAGCTGTTTTTT. Its translation is CASSHSGGLSGELFF. The chain is built from TRBV5-4 and TRBJ2-2, with 10 bases matching TRBD2. Germline CDR1 reads SGHNT; CDR2 reads YYREEE (reference sequence). This CDR3 is built from 15 residues. The V and J ends lost 4 bases and 6 bases, in that order; junction bases with no gene match: 6.

The CDR3 bases are TGTGCCAGCAGCCAAGAAGTTCCCGGGACCCAGCCCACAGATACGCAGTATTTT. Protein sequence: CASSQEVPGTQPTDTQYF. The V gene is TRBV4-2, the J gene TRBJ2-3; D possibly matches TRBD1 or TRBD2 (5 bases each). CDR3 length: 18 amino acids. The germline V gene encodes CDR1 LGHNA and CDR2 YNFKEQ. V gave up 0 bases and J gave up 2 bases, with 18 bases separating them.

The chain recombines TRBV21-1 with TRBJ2-7; the table's D call, TRBD2, was not checked against the DNA. TRBV21-1 is a pseudogene segment. The length of the CDR3 is 13 residues. The CDR3 sequence is CASLHGGTYEQYF. In nucleotides, the CDR3 is TGTGCCAGCTTGCATGGGGGGACCTACGAGCAGTACTTC.

The chain is built from TRBV4-1 and TRBJ2-7; 7 bases agree with TRBD1. CDR1 is MGHRA and CDR2 is YSYEKL in the germline V gene. The trim removed 2 bases at V and 5 bases at J, leaving 0 bases unmatched. The CDR3 is made up of 12 amino acids. CDR3 sequence: CASSQQGDEQYF. The CDR3 DNA is TGCGCCAGCAGCCAACAGGGGGACGAGCAGTACTTC.

V is TRBV18 and J is TRBJ2-6, with D perhaps given as TRBD1 or TRBD2 (6 bases each). Trimming stripped 4 bases from V and 4 bases from J, with 11 bases between. CDR1 is KGHSH and CDR2 is LQKENI in the germline V gene. This CDR3 comprises 15 residues. Written as DNA, the CDR3 is TGTGCCAGCTCACTCGGGGGCACAGGGGCCAACGTCCTGACTTTC. Translating gives CASSLGGTGANVLTF.

The CDR3 protein is CASSPQGGYGYTF. Written as DNA, the CDR3 is TGCGCCAGCAGCCCACAGGGAGGATATGGCTACACCTTC. The J gene is TRBJ1-2, the V gene TRBV4-3; D might be TRBD1 (6 bases). The V gene's germline CDR1 is LGHNA and CDR2 YSLEER. The V end lost 4 bases, the J end lost 5 bases, and 11 bases lay between the germline ends. CDR3 length equals 13 residues.

The chain joins TRBV5-1 to TRBJ1-3; TRBD1 agrees at 9 bases. The ends lost 3 bases at V and 3 bases at J; junction bases unmatched: 7. The CDR3 loop spans 16 amino acids. CDR1 and CDR2 from the germline V gene are SGHRS and YFSETQ. Here the CDR3 DNA reads TGCGCCAGCAGCTCGACGGGACAGGGAGATGGAAACACCATATATTTT. Its protein is CASSSTGQGDGNTIYF.

This clone has only one observation. This chain connects TRBV9 to TRBJ1-2; D is unclear. The ends were cut back, 0 bases at V and 4 bases at J, with 13 bases in the middle. This CDR3 is 15 amino acids long. Germline CDR1 SGDLS, CDR2 YYNGEE. CDR3 nucleotides: TGTGCCAGCAGCGTAGACCCCGGAGGTGGCTATGGCTACACCTTC. Translation: CASSVDPGGGYGYTF.

The chain links TRBV6-6 to TRBJ1-2, with 8 bases fitting TRBD1. Germline lookup yields CDR1 MNHNY and CDR2 SVGAGI (reference sequence). V shed 6 bases and J 8 bases; nucleotides not matched to a gene: 8. The CDR3 has 13 residues. The CDR3 region has the DNA TGTGCCAGCAGACCCGGACAGGGACTAGGCTACACCTTC. Amino acids: CASRPGQGLGYTF.

This clone was detected a few times. The DNA of the CDR3 is TGTGCCAGCACCTCCGCGGACCGACCTCGGGAGACCCAGTACTTC. As protein: CASTSADRPRETQYF. V usage is TRBV6-7 and J usage is TRBJ2-5; D remains ambiguous. TRBV6-7 is reported as an ORF; its role is uncertain. V lost 7 bases and J lost 5, with 20 bases in between. The CDR3 is 15 residues long.

This clone was observed once. The V call is TRBV30, the J call TRBJ2-7, with TRBD1 identical over 8 bases. The germline CDR1 and CDR2 sequences are GTSNPN and SVGIG (reference sequence). This CDR3 comprises 13 residues. The trim removed 5 bases at V and 5 bases at J, leaving 8 bases unmatched. The CDR3 spells CAWGPDRGDEQYF. CDR3 bases: TGTGCCTGGGGACCAGACAGGGGCGACGAGCAGTACTTC. The full variable domain, rest sourced from reference TRBV30 and TRBJ2-7, is SQTIHQWPATLVQPVGSPLSLECTVEGTSNPNLYWYRQAAGRGLQLLFYSVGIGQISSEVPQNLSASRPQDRQFILSSKKLLLSDSGFYLCAWGPDRGDEQYFGPGTRLTVT.

The V and J genes are TRBV15 and TRBJ1-2; no clear D. Germline values: CDR1 LNHNV, CDR2 YYDKDF (reference sequence). The CDR3 extends over 14 amino acids. Deletions cut 3 bases from V and 0 bases from J, with 8 bases between. In DNA, the CDR3 is TGTGCCACCAGCAGGGAATATTCTAACTATGGCTACACCTTC. It specifies CATSREYSNYGYTF.

V usage is TRBV2 and J usage is TRBJ2-1; 7 bases map to TRBD1. J lost 7 bases, V lost 10 bases, and 13 bases had no gene match. This CDR3 contains 14 residues. Germline loops: CDR1 SNHLY, CDR2 FYNNEI. The CDR3, as DNA: TGTGCCACCTTGGTCGACAGGGTTGGGAATGAGCAGTTCTTC. It is translated as CATLVDRVGNEQFF.

CDR3 coding DNA: TGCGCCAGCAGCCCGGACAGAGCAGACGAAAAACTGTTTTTT. Amino acids: CASSPDRADEKLFF. V and J are TRBV5-1 and TRBJ1-4; tentative D call: TRBD1 (6 bases). CDR3 length: 14 amino acids. V lost 4 bases, J lost 8 bases, and 15 bases lay in between. Germline V CDR1 and CDR2: SGHRS, YFSETQ.

In its sample, this clone was seen a few times. This chain connects TRBV6-1 to TRBJ2-7, with 7 bases fitting TRBD2. Trimming cost V 0 bases and J 0 bases; bases outside gene matches: 2. Per germline, CDR1 MNHNS and CDR2 SASEGT. The CDR3 runs to 15 residues. Written as DNA, the CDR3 is TGTGCCAGCAGTGAAGCGGGGGGGAGCTCCTACGAGCAGTACTTC. Translating it yields CASSEAGGSSYEQYF.

J is TRBJ2-2 and V is TRBV4-3; 7 bases are a match to TRBD2. The CDR3 sequence is 16 residues long. Per the germline V gene, CDR1 is LGHNA and CDR2 is YSLEER. Germline trimming cut 0 bases from V and 7 bases from J; bases unmatched to any gene: 8. The CDR3 spells CASSQDPTGEGGELFF. In DNA form, the CDR3 reads TGCGCCAGCAGCCAAGATCCAACGGGGGAGGGCGGGGAGCTGTTTTTT.

V and J are TRBV6-4 and TRBJ2-1; D perhaps matches TRBD2 (5 bases). The V gene lost 5 bases and the J gene lost 0 bases, with 26 bases spanning the gap. Looked up from germline, CDR1 is MRHNA and CDR2 is SNTAGT. This CDR3 spans 20 amino acids. The CDR3 spells CASSPHSFFGLGSSYNEQFF. The CDR3, as DNA: TGTGCCAGCAGTCCACATAGTTTTTTCGGACTGGGAAGCTCCTACAATGAGCAGTTCTTC.

This sequence joins TRBV11-3 and TRBJ2-3, with D uncertain. Germline CDR1 reads SGHNT; CDR2 reads YENEEA. Trimming stripped 0 bases from V and 2 bases from J, with 6 bases between. This CDR3 has 14 residues. CDR3 nucleotides: TGTGCCAGCAGCTTAGAGCCGCACACAGATACGCAGTATTTT. Protein: CASSLEPHTDTQYF. The full variable domain, its missing parts supplied by reference TRBV11-3 and TRBJ2-3, is EAGVVQSPRYKIIEKKQPVAFWCNPISGHNTLYWYLQNLGQGPELLIRYENEEAVDDSQLPKDRFSAERLKGVDSTLKIQPAELGDSAVYLCASSLEPHTDTQYFGPGTRLTVL.

This chain links TRBV19 with TRBJ1-2; D remains ambiguous. The CDR3 length is 12 residues. The germline CDR1 and CDR2 sequences are LNHDA and SQIVND (reference sequence). V was clipped by 9 bases and J by 5 bases, with 13 bases between them. CDR3 residues: CASSSGDYGYTF. The CDR3, as DNA: TGTGCCAGCTCCTCGGGTGATTATGGCTACACCTTC.

A single count supports this clone. The rearrangement joins TRBV5-1 to TRBJ1-1; D possibly corresponds to TRBD1 (6 bases). V lost 1 base to trimming and J lost 5 bases, with 12 bases between them. Germline V lookup: CDR1 SGHRS, CDR2 YFSETQ. This CDR3 has 14 amino acids. The CDR3 DNA sequence: TGCGCCAGCAGCTTGTCGGGGGCCCGGACTGAAGCTTTCTTT. This gives the protein CASSLSGARTEAFF.

This clone was recorded only once. The rearrangement links TRBV19 to TRBJ1-2; D might be TRBD1 (5 bases). V gave up 5 bases and J gave up 0 bases, with 13 bases separating them. The CDR3 runs 15 residues. Germline lookup yields CDR1 LNHDA and CDR2 SQIVND (reference sequence). The CDR3 sequence: CASSVAGTANYGYTF. The CDR3 DNA reads as TGTGCCAGTAGTGTGGCGGGGACCGCTAACTATGGCTACACCTTC. Variable domain in full (rest from reference TRBV19 and TRBJ1-2): DGGITQSPKYLFRKEGQNVTLSCEQNLNHDAMYWYRQDPGQGLRLIYYSQIVNDFQKGDIAEGYSVSREKKESFPLTVTSAQKNPTAFYLCASSVAGTANYGYTFGSGTRLTVV.

V is TRBV21-1 and J is TRBJ1-5. TRBV21-1 is given as a pseudogene. The CDR3 has 16 amino acids. The CDR3 sequence is CASSYGLHWHHQPQHF. DNA of the CDR3: TGTGCCAGCAGCTATGGACTACATTGGCATCATCAGCCCCAGCATTTT.

DNA of the CDR3: TGTGCCAGCAGCCCCGACCGTGGGGGTTGGACTGAAGCTTTCTTT. Translated, it gives CASSPDRGGWTEAFF. V usage is TRBV7-9 and J usage is TRBJ1-1, with D possibly matching TRBD1 (5 bases). The germline V gene encodes CDR1 SEHNR and CDR2 FQNEAQ (reference sequence). Between the trimmed V and J ends, which lost 5 bases and 5 bases, there was a span of 18 bases. CDR3 length equals 15 residues.

V and J are TRBV30 and TRBJ1-4, with unresolved D. Germline V gene data show CDR1 as GTSNPN and CDR2 as SVGIG (reference sequence). The CDR3 is made up of 14 amino acids. V gave up 4 bases and J gave up 10 bases, with 19 bases separating them. Here the CDR3 reads CAWTIDNTIGKLFF. The CDR3 bases are TGTGCCTGGACGATCGACAACACCATTGGAAAACTGTTTTTT.

This clone was recorded a few times. The chain uses TRBV19 and TRBJ1-1, with 7 bases aligning to TRBD1. CDR3 length equals 14 residues. V gave up 5 bases and J gave up 6 bases; unmatched junction bases: 9. Per the germline V gene, CDR1 is LNHDA and CDR2 is SQIVND (reference sequence). The chain's CDR3 is CASSLTGAGAEAFF. As DNA, the CDR3 is TGTGCCAGTAGTCTTACAGGGGCTGGCGCTGAAGCTTTCTTT.

This sequence joins TRBV7-2 and TRBJ1-1, with TRBD1 as a possible D gene (5 bases). Germline V gene data show CDR1 as SGHTA and CDR2 as FQGNSA. The CDR3 totals 14 residues. Trimming took 5 bases from V and 5 from J, leaving 15 bases between them. In DNA form, the CDR3 reads TGTGCCAGCAGCCCGACGGCGGGGGTGACTGAAGCTTTCTTT. It translates to CASSPTAGVTEAFF.

The CDR3 reads CASSPPRGNEQFF. The CDR3 coding sequence is TGTGCCAGCAGCCCGCCCAGGGGAAATGAGCAGTTCTTC. The V call is TRBV7-8, the J call TRBJ2-1; D perhaps matches TRBD1 (6 bases). V gave up 5 bases and J gave up 7 bases, with 12 bases separating them. The CDR3 length is 13 residues. Germline CDR1 and CDR2: SGHVS and FQNEAQ.